The T cell receptor (beta chain) described here comes from a study of tumor-infiltrating lymphocytes in primary liver carcinoma. General study points: It was tumor-adjacent and tumor-blood pairs that overlapped less than tumor region pairs did.

The researchers produced TCR beta cDNA from 400 to 650 ng total RNA with a constant-region primer. Generation of the TCR beta libraries relied on three nested multiplex PCR rounds using slightly modified ARM-PCR. Rounds one and two of PCR, each of roughly 10 cycles, were primed with TRBV1-TRBV30 forward primers and a C-beta reverse primer. TCRdb reanalysed the multiplex PCR reads using MiXCR and keeps one entry per CDR3 protein. The table shows about 20,000 distinct CDR3 sequences, with around 77% occurring only once. The germline gives CDR1 SGHAT, CDR2 FQNNGV. There are 16 residues in the CDR3. It was from roughly 20-30 mg of unsorted bulk tissue that RNA and DNA were co-extracted. Five separate regions per tumor were sampled. Every tumor sample held more than 85% viable tumor cells. To note about this clonotype: Its antigen is still unknown. The germline gene is not matched at one end of the junction; a read error may be the cause.

The genes are TRBV11-2 and TRBJ2-2; D call uncertain. Sequencing input: liver tumor tissue from sampling region 4. The subset: tumor region T4, right-lateral pole. The TCR sequence derives from a woman in her twenties or thirties with primary liver carcinoma and hepatitis B virus infection. For the CDR3, the DNA is TGTGCCAGCAGCTCCGATCCCCAATTGAAGACCGAGGAGCTGTTTTTT. Protein: CASSSDPQLKTEELFF.